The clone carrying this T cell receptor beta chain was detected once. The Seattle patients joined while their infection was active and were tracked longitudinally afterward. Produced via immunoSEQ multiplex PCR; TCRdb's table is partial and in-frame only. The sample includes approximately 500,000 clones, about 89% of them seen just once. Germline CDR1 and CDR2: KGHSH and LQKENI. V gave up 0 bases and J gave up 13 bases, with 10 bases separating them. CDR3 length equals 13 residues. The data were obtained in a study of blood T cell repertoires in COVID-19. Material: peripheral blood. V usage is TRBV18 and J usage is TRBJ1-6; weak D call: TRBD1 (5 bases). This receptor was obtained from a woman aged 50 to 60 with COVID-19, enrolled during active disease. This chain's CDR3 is CASSPPNRQPLHF. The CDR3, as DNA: TGTGCCAGCTCACCACCGAACCGACAGCCCCTCCACTTT. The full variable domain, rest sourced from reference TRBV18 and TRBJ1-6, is NAGVMQNPRHLVRRRGQEARLRCSPMKGHSHVYWYRQLPEEGLKFMVYLQKENIIDESGMPKERFSAEFPKEGPSILRIQQVVRGDSAAYFCASSPPNRQPLHFGNGTRLTVT.